These T cell receptor beta chains were read from a single sample in a study of glioma-infiltrating T cells after dendritic cell vaccination. Clones were sequenced by immunoSEQ multiplex PCR, and TCRdb holds only the in-frame ones, with some missing. Of over 55,000 clones listed, 81% are singletons. The sample in question was blood, obtained before dendritic cell vaccination. The receptor set was obtained from a human donor with glioblastoma. CDR3s include the opening cysteine and the closing phenylalanine or tryptophan.

V gene	J gene	CDR3 protein
TRBV7-9	TRBJ2-7	CASSLGVGDRGDEQYF
TRBV11-3	TRBJ2-7	CASSLQGSYEQYF
TRBV7-9	TRBJ2-5	CASSLLFRGRETQYF
TRBV25-1	TRBJ2-1	CASSSPGTGGTYNEQFF
TRBV6-5	TRBJ1-4	CASSGVANEKLFF
TRBV6-5	TRBJ1-3	CASSYSGASGNTIYF
TRBV30	TRBJ1-5	CAWSLRGDQPQHF
TRBV11-2	TRBJ1-1	CASSPTGNTEAFF
TRBV14	TRBJ2-1	CASSQDQAGVYNEQFF
TRBV5-6	TRBJ2-5	CASSLSSEGETQYF
TRBV7-2	TRBJ2-5	CASSLAGTLETQYF
TRBV11-3	TRBJ1-1	CASSLGPENTEAFF
TRBV6-5	TRBJ2-5	CASSPRQGFQETQYF
TRBV5-4	TRBJ1-4	CASSNDRGQEKLFF
TRBV11-3	TRBJ2-2	CASSEATGELFF
TRBV2	TRBJ2-1	CASSKRAGALSREQFF
TRBV4-2	TRBJ2-7	CASSRDYSDYEQYF
TRBV7-6	TRBJ2-7	CASSLFTPGARDYEQYF
TRBV5-6	TRBJ2-5	CASSLGLAGAWGQTQYF
TRBV27	TRBJ2-7	CASSLTGTHLGYEQYF
TRBV19	TRBJ1-6	CASIKNGGTTNSPLHF
TRBV25-1	TRBJ2-5	CASGLAGDGRQETQYF
TRBV5-1	TRBJ2-1	CASSLVGQLYNEQFF
TRBV7-9	TRBJ1-1	CASSFNRVETEAFF
TRBV18	TRBJ2-7	CASSPAQRGNEQYF
TRBV12-5	TRBJ2-7	CASGLVLIPGLAGPYSSYEQYF
TRBV6-5	TRBJ1-2	CASRHAGGNGYTF
TRBV11-2	TRBJ2-7	CASSLEPGGEQYF
TRBV11-2	TRBJ1-2	CASSLTGTGIDGYTF
TRBV27	TRBJ1-1	CASSLQGRTEAFF
TRBV2	TRBJ1-1	CASRGPGATEAFF
TRBV5-1	TRBJ2-7	CASSLAGGSYEQYF
TRBV27	TRBJ1-5	CASSSSTESNQPQHF
TRBV19	TRBJ1-5	CASSIGSTASPQHF
TRBV6-6	TRBJ1-1	CASSYYRDGTNTEAFF
TRBV5-4	TRBJ2-2	CASSLQRGGTGELFF
TRBV19	TRBJ2-5	CASSVTSEKETQYF
TRBV5-1	TRBJ1-1	CASSSTGPGTEAFF
TRBV19	TRBJ1-1	CASSRNTEAFF